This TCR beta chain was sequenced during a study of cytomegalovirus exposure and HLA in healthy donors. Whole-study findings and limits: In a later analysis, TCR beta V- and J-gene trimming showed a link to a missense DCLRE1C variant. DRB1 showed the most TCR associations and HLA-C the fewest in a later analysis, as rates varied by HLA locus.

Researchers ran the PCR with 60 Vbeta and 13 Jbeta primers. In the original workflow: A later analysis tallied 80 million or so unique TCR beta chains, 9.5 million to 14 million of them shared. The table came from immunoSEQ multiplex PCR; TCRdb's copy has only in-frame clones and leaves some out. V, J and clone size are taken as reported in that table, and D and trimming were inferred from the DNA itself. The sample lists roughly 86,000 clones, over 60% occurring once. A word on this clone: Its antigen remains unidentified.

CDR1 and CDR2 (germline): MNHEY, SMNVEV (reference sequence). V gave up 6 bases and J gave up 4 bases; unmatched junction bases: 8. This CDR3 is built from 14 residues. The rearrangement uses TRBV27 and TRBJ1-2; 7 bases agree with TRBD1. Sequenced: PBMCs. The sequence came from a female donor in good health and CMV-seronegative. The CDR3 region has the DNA TGTGCCAGCAGGACACGGGACAGCCGCTATGGCTACACCTTC. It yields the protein CASRTRDSRYGYTF.